This note documents a single TCR beta chain sequence. This sample was included in a study of blood T cell repertoires in COVID-19. As for the study in general: From the United States, Italy and Spain came samples of acute and convalescent COVID-19. PBMCs, B-cell-depleted T cells, or T cells provided the cDNA or gDNA that made up the material.

This CDR3 has 16 amino acids. Germline-derived CDR1 and CDR2 are GTSNPN and SVGIG (reference sequence). The V end was cut by 2 bases, the J end by 0 bases, with 14 bases between. Per the authors' pipeline: Nucleated cell counts were estimated from reference gene primer amplification. Some clones are missing from TCRdb's copy, which holds only in-frame ones; the method was immunoSEQ multiplex PCR. The V and J calls and clone size come from that table; D and trimming were worked out from the DNA. The table records 70,000 to 100,000 clones, roughly 90% of them present only once. Sequenced material: peripheral blood. This sequence was found in a man aged 55 to 69 with acute or convalescent COVID-19. V is TRBV30 and J is TRBJ1-3; D is ambiguous. The CDR3: CAWSPGGSISGNTIYF. CDR3 DNA: TGTGCCTGGAGTCCGGGAGGATCCATCTCTGGAAACACCATATATTTT. Variable domain in full (rest from reference TRBV30 and TRBJ1-3): SQTIHQWPATLVQPVGSPLSLECTVEGTSNPNLYWYRQAAGRGLQLLFYSVGIGQISSEVPQNLSASRPQDRQFILSSKKLLLSDSGFYLCAWSPGGSISGNTIYFGEGSWLTVV.